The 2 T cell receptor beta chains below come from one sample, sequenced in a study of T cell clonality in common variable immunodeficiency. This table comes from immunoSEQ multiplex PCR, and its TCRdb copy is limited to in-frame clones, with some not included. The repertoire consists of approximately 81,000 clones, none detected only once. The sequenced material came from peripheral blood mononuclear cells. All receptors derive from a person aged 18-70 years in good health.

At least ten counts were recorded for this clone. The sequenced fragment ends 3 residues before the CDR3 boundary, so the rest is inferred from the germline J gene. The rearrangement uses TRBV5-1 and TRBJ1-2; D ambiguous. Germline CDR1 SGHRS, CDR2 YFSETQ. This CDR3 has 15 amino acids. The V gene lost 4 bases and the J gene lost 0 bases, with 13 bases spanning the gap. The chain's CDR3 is CASSSPDNSNYGYTF. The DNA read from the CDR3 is TGCGCCAGCAGCAGTCCCGACAACTCTAACTATGGC.

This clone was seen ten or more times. The CDR3 protein is CAWSRGQGPGTGVREQYF. The DNA read from the CDR3 is TGTGCCTGGAGCAGGGGGCAGGGGCCCGGGACTGGGGTACGCGAG. The chain combines TRBV30 with TRBJ2-7; 8 bases fit TRBD1. The CDR3 end falls 3 residues outside the read, so it is completed with the germline J gene. The V and J ends lost 3 bases and 6 bases, in that order; junction bases with no gene match: 22. CDR1 is GTSNPN, CDR2 SVGIG, per germline (reference sequence). The CDR3 is 18 amino acids.